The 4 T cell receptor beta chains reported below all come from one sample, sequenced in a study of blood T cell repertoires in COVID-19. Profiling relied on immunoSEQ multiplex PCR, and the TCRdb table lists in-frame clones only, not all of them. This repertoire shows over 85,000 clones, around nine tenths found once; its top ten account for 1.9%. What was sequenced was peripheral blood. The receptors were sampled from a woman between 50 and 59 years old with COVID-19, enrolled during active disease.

CDR3 sequence (DNA): TGTGCCAGCAGTCTCGGGACAGCAAATGAAAAACTGTTTTTT. Protein sequence: CASSLGTANEKLFF. This chain connects TRBV27 to TRBJ1-4, with 7 positions matching TRBD1. The V gene's germline CDR1 is MNHEY and CDR2 SMNVEV (reference sequence). CDR3 length equals 14 residues. Losses at the gene ends were 5 bases for V and 5 bases for J; bases not matched to a gene: 5.

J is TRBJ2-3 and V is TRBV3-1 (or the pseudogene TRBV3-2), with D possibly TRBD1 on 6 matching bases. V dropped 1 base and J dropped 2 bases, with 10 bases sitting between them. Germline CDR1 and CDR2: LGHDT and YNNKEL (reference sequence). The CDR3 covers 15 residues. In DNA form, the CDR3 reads TGTGCCAGCAGCCAAGGGTCAGGGGCCACAGATACGCAGTATTTT. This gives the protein CASSQGSGATDTQYF.

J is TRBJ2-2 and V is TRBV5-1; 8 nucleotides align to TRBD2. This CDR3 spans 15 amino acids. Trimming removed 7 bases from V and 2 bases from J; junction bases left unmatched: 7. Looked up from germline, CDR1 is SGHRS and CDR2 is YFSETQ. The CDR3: CASRSGGLNTGELFF. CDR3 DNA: TGCGCCAGCCGAAGCGGGGGCCTAAACACCGGGGAGCTGTTTTTT.

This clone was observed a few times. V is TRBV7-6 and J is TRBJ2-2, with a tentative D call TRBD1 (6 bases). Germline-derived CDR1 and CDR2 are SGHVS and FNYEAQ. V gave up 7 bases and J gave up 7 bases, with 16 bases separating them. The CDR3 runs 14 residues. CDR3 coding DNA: TGTGCCAGCACCCCAATACAGGGTTTCGGGGAGCTGTTTTTT. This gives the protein CASTPIQGFGELFF.